This TCR beta chain was profiled in a study of blood T cell repertoires in COVID-19. Across the study: Acute and convalescent COVID-19 specimens originated in the United States, Italy and Spain. PBMCs, B-cell-depleted T cells, or T cells were the source of the cDNA or gDNA that made up the material.

The germline V and J ends were trimmed by 5 bases and 2 bases, with 13 bases remaining between them. Germline CDR1 is MNHEY and CDR2 is SVGAGI. CDR3 size: 14 residues. Original methodology: Reference gene primer amplification in the assay estimated nucleated cell counts. Clones were read by immunoSEQ multiplex PCR, and TCRdb kept only the in-frame ones, dropping some. For V, J and clone size, that table is used; D and trimming come from the DNA. Among roughly 140,000 clones, around 90% were seen once, and the ten largest hold approximately 10%. The V gene is TRBV6-5, the J gene TRBJ2-7, with D maybe TRBD1 (5 bases). Input material: peripheral blood. The origin of this receptor is a woman of 80 years or more with acute or convalescent COVID-19. CDR3 DNA: TGTGCCAGCAGTCCCCAGATAGGGGCCTACGAGCAGTACTTC. Encoded protein: CASSPQIGAYEQYF.